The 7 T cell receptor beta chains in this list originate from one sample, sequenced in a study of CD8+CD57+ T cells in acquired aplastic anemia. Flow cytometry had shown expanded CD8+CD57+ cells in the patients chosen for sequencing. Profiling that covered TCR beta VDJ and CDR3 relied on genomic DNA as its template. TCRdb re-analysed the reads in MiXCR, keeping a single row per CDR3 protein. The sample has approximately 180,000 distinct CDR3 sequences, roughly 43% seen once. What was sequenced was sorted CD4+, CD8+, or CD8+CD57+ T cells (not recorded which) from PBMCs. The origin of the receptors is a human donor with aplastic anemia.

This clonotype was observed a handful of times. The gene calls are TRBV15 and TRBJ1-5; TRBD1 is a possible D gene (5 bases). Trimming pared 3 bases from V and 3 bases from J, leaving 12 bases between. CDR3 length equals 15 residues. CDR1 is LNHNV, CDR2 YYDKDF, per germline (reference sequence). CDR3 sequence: CATSSQAGNNQPQHF. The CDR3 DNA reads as TGTGCCACCAGCAGCCAAGCAGGGAACAATCAGCCCCAGCATTTT.

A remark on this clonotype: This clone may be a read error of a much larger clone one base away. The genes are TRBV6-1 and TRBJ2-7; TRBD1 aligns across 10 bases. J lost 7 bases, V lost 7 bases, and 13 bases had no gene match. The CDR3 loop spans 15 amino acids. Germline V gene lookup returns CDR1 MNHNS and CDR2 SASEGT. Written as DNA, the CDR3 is TGTGCCAGCATCCCAGGGACAGGGGTCCTCCGTGAGCAGTACTTC. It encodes CASIPGTGVLREQYF.

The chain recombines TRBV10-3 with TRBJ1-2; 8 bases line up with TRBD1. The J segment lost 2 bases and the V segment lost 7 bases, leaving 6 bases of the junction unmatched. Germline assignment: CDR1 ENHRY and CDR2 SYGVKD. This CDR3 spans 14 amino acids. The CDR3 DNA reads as TGTGCCATCAAAGGCGACAGGGGCAACTATGGCTACACCTTC. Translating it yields CAIKGDRGNYGYTF.

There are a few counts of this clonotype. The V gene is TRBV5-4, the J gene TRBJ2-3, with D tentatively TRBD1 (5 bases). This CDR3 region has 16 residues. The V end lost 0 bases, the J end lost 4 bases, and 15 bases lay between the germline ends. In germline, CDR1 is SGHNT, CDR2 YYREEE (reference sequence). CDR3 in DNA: TGTGCCAGCAGCTTGGGGCATCAGGGTGGGGCAGATACGCAGTATTTT. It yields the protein CASSLGHQGGADTQYF. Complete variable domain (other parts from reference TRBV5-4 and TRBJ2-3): ETGVTQSPTHLIKTRGQQVTLRCSSQSGHNTVSWYQQALGQGPQFIFQYYREEENGRGNFPPRFSGLQFPNYSSELNVNALELDDSALYLCASSLGHQGGADTQYFGPGTRLTVL.

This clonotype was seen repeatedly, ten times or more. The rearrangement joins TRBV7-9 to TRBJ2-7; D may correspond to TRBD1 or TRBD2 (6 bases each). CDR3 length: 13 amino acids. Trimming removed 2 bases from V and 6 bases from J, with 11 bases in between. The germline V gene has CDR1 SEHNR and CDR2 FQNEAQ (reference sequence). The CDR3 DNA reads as TGTGCCAGCAGCTTACCCGGGGGCGGCGAGCAGTACTTC. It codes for CASSLPGGGEQYF.

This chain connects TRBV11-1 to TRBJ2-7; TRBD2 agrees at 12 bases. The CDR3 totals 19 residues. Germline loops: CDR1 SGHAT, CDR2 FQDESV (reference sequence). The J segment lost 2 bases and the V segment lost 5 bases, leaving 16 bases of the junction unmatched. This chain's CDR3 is CASSPIPGLAGMKAYEQYF. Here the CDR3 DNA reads TGTGCCAGCAGCCCGATCCCCGGACTAGCGGGAATGAAAGCCTACGAGCAGTACTTC.

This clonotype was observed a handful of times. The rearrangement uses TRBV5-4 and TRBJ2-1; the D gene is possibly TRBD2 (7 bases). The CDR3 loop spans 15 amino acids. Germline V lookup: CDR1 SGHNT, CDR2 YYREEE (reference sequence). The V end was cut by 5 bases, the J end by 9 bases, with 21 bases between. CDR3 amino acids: CASSFDSAGAGEQFF. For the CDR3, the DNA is TGTGCCAGCAGTTTCGACTCGGCGGGGGCCGGTGAGCAGTTCTTC.